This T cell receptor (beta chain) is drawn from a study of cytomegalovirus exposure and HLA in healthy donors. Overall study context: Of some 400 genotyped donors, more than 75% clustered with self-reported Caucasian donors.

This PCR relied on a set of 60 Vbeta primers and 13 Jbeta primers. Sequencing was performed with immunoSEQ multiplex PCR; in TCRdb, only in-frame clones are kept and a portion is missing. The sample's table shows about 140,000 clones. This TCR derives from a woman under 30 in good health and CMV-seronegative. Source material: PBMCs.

The CDR3 nucleotides are TGTGCCAGCACCCCGGCTGGGACAGGGATACTGGGGCGAGGAAACACCATATATTTT. Protein product: CASTPAGTGILGRGNTIYF. This chain joins TRBV7-6 and TRBJ1-3; 9 bases are shared with TRBD1. The CDR3 has 19 amino acids. The J segment lost 4 bases and the V segment lost 7 bases, leaving 20 bases of the junction unmatched. Germline V gene lookup returns CDR1 SGHVS and CDR2 FNYEAQ.